The T cell receptor (beta chain) under discussion was sequenced for a study of T cell repertoires in cytomegalovirus infection. On the study more broadly: The public TCR beta signatures pointed to both CMV infection and matching HLA type.

On this clonotype: Antigen: not known.

TCRdb reprocessed the reads via MiXCR and lists one record per CDR3 protein. The sample holds about 740,000 distinct CDR3 sequences, 35% seen once. Regarding the study as a whole: CMV carriers with the relevant HLA were identified by cumulative public TCR beta family frequency.

This CDR3 is built from 15 residues. Germline V gene sequence: CDR1 SGHTA, CDR2 FQGNSA. Trimming shortened V by 0 bases and J by 7 bases, and 13 bases separated the two germline ends. Sequencing was done on a sample of PBMCs. The V call is TRBV7-2, the J call TRBJ1-5; TRBD1 might be the D (6 bases). This TCR was sampled from a human donor in good health (CMV status not recorded). Some clones in this sample may be carry-over from other donors' samples. In DNA form, the CDR3 reads TGTGCCAGCAGCTTAGCGGTGGGGGCCCGGCAGCCCCAGCATTTT. Amino acids: CASSLAVGARQPQHF.